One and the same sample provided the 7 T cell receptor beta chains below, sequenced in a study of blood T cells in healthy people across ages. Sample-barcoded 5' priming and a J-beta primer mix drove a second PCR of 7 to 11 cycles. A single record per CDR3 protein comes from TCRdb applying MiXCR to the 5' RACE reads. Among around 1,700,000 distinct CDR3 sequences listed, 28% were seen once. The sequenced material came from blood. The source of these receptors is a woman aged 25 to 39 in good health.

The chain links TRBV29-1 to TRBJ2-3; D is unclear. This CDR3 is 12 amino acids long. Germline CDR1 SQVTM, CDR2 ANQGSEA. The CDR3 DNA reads TGCAACGGATCTAGTTCGTCGGATACGCAGTATTTT. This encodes CNGSSSSDTQYF.

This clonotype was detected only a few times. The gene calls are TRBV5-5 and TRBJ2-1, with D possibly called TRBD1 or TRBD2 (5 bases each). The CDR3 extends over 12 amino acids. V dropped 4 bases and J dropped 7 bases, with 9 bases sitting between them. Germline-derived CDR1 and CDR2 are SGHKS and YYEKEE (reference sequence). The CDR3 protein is CASSAEGNEQFF. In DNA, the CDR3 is TGTGCCAGCAGCGCTGAGGGGAATGAGCAGTTCTTC.

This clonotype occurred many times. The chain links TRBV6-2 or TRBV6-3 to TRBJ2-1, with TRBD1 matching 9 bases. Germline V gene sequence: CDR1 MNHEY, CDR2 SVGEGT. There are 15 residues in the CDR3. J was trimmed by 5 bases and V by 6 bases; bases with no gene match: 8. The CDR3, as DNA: TGTGCCAGCAGCCTCGGACAGGGGCGGCACAATGAGCAGTTCTTC. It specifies CASSLGQGRHNEQFF.

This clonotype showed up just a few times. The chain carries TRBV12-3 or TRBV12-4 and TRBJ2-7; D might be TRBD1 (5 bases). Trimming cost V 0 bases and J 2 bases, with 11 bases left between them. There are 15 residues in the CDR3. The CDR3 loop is CASSLALGLTYEQYF. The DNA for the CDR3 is TGTGCCAGCAGTTTAGCGCTGGGGCTGACCTACGAGCAGTACTTC.

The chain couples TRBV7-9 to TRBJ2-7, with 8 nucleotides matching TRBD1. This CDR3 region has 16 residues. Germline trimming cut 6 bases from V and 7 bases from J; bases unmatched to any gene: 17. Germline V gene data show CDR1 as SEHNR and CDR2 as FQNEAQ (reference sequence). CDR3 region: CASSPSLGQGAHEQYF. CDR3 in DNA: TGTGCCAGCAGTCCATCCTTGGGCCAGGGGGCTCATGAGCAGTACTTC.

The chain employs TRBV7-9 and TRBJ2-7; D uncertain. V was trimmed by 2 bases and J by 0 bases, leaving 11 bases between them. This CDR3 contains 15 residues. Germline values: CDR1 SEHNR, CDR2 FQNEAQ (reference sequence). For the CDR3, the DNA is TGTGCCAGCAGCTTAACCCCCAGCAACTCCTACGAGCAGTACTTC. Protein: CASSLTPSNSYEQYF.

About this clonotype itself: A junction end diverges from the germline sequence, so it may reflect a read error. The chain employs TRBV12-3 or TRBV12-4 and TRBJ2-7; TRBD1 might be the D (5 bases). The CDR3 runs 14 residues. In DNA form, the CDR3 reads TGTGTCAGCAGTTTAGGGCCAGGGACCTACGAGCAGTACTTC. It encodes CVSSLGPGTYEQYF.